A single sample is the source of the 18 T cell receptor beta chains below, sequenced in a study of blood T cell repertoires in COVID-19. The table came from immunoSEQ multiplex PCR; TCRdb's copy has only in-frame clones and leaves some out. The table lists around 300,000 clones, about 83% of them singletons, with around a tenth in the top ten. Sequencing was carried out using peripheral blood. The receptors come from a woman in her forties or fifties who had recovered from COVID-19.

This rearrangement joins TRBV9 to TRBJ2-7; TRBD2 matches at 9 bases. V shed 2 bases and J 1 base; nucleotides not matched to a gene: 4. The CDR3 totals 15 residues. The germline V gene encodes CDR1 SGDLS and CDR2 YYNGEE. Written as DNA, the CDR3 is TGTGCCAGCAGCGTTAGCGGGGGATTGTCCTACGAGCAGTACTTC. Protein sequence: CASSVSGGLSYEQYF.

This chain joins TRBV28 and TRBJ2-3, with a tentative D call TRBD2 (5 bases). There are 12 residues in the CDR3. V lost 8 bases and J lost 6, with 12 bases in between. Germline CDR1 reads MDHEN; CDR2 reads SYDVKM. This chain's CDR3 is CASGLQPDTQYF. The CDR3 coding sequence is TGTGCCAGCGGACTCCAGCCGGATACGCAGTATTTT. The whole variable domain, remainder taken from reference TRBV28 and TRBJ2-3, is DVKVTQSSRYLVKRTGEKVFLECVQDMDHENMFWYRQDPGLGLRLIYFSYDVKMKEKGDIPEGYSVSREKKERFSLILESASTNQTSMYLCASGLQPDTQYFGPGTRLTVL.

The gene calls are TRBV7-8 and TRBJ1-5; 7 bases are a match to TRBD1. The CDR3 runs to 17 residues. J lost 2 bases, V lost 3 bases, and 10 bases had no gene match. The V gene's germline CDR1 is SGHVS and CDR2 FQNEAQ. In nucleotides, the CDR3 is TGTGCCAGCAGCTTGATTAAACAGGGGATAGGCAATCAGCCCCAGCATTTT. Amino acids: CASSLIKQGIGNQPQHF.

The CDR3 region has the DNA TGTGCCAGCAGTCTTTCGGGGGGGGCGAACACCGGGGAGCTGTTTTTT. It encodes CASSLSGGANTGELFF. J is TRBJ2-2 and V is TRBV6-4; the match to TRBD2 covers 8 bases. This CDR3 region has 16 residues. Germline trimming cut 5 bases from V and 0 bases from J; bases unmatched to any gene: 5. The germline V gene has CDR1 MRHNA and CDR2 SNTAGT.

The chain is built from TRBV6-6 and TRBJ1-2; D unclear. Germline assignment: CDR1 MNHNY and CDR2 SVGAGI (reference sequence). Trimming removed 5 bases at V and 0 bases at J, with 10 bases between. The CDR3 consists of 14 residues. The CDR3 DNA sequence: TGTGCCAGCAGTCACACTACACCTAACTATGGCTACACCTTC. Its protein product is CASSHTTPNYGYTF.

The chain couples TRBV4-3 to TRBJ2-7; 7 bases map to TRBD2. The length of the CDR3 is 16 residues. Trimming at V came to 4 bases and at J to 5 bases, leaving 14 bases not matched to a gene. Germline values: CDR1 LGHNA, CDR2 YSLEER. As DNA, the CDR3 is TGCGCCAGCAGCCGTCTCACTACAGCGGGAAGCCACGAGCAGTACTTC. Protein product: CASSRLTTAGSHEQYF.

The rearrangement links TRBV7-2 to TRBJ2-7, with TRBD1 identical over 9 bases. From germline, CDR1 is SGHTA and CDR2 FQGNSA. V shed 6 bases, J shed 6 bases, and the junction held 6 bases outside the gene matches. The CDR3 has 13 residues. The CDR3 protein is CASRFRQGGEQYF. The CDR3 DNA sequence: TGTGCCAGCAGGTTCAGACAGGGGGGCGAGCAGTACTTC.

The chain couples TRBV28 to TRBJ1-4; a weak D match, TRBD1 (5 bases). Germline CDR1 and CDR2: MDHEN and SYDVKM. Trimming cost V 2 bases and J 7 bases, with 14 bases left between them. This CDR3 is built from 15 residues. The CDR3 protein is CASSLPQGRAEKLFF. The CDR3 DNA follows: TGTGCCAGCAGTTTACCCCAGGGCAGGGCTGAAAAACTGTTTTTT. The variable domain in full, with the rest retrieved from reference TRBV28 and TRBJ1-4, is DVKVTQSSRYLVKRTGEKVFLECVQDMDHENMFWYRQDPGLGLRLIYFSYDVKMKEKGDIPEGYSVSREKKERFSLILESASTNQTSMYLCASSLPQGRAEKLFFGSGTQLSVL.

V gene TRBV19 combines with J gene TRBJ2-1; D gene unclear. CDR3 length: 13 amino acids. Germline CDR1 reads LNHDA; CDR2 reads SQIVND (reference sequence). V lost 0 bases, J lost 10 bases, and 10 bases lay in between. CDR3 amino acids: CASSIDGDSEQFF. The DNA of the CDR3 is TGTGCCAGTAGTATAGATGGCGACTCGGAGCAGTTCTTC.

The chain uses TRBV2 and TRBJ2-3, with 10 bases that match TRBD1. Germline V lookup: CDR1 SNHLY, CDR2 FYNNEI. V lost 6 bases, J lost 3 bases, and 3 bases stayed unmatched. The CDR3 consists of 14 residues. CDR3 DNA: TGTGCCAGCAGCGGGACAGGGGAGACAGATACGCAGTATTTT. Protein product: CASSGTGETDTQYF.

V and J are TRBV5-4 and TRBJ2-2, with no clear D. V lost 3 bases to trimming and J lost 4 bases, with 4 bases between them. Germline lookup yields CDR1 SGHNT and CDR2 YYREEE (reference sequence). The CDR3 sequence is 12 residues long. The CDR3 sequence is CASSYSTGELFF. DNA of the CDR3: TGTGCCAGCAGCTACAGCACCGGGGAGCTGTTTTTT.

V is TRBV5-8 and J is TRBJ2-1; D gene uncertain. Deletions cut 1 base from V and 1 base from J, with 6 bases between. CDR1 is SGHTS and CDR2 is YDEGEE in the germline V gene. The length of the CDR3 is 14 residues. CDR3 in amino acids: CASSLFKSYNEQFF. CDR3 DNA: TGTGCCAGCAGCTTGTTTAAATCCTACAATGAGCAGTTCTTC.

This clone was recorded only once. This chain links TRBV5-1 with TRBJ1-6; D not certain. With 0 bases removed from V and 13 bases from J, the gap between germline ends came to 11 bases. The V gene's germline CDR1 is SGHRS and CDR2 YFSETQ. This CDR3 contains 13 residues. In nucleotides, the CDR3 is TGCGCCAGCAGCTTGGCCCTCGGGGAGCCCCTCCACTTT. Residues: CASSLALGEPLHF.

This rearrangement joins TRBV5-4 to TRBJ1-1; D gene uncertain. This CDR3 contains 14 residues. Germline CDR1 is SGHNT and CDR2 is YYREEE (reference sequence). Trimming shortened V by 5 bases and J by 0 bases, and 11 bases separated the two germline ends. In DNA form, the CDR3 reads TGTGCCAGCAGACGGAGCGAGCTGAACACTGAAGCTTTCTTT. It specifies CASRRSELNTEAFF.

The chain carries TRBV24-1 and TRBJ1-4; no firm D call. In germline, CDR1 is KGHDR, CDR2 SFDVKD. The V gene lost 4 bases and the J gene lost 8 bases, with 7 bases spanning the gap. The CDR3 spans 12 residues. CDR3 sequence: CATSDPGEKLFF. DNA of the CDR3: TGTGCCACCAGTGACCCGGGGGAAAAACTGTTTTTT.

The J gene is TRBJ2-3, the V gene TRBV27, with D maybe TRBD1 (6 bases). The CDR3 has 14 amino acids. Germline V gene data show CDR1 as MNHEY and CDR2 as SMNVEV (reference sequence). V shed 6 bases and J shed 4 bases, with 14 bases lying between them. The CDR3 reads CASSDRTGADTQYF. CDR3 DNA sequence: TGTGCCAGCAGCGACAGGACTGGGGCAGATACGCAGTATTTT.

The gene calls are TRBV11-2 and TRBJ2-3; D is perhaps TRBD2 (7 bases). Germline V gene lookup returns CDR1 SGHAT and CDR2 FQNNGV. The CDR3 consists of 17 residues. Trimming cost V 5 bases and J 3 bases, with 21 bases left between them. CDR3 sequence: CASSPRLARGGTDTQYF. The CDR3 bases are TGTGCCAGCAGCCCGAGACTAGCAAGGGGGGGAACAGATACGCAGTATTTT.

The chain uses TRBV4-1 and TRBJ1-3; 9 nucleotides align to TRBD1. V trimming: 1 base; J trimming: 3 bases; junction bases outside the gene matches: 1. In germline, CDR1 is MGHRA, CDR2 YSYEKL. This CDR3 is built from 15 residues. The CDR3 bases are TGCGCCAGCAGCCAAGCGACAGGGGGTGGAAACACCATATATTTT. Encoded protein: CASSQATGGGNTIYF.